The clone carrying this TCR beta chain has only a few counts. Its target is unknown. This CDR3 region has 16 residues. Germline-derived CDR1 and CDR2 are SGHNT and YENEEA. V lost 1 base, J lost 0 bases, and 10 bases lay in between. The data originate from a study of OX40 agonist ivuxolimab in advanced cancers. The study, taken as a whole, reports: Both blood CD4+ and CD8+ T cells showed clonal growth by week 6 at 0.1 to 3.0 mg/kg. Patients with a partial response at 0.1-3.0 mg/kg had among the lowest clonal expansion.

Using immunoSEQ multiplex PCR, the repertoire was profiled, and TCRdb retains in-frame clones only, with some absent. The sample has about 66,000 clones; roughly three quarters are singletons. The source of this sequence is an adult with an advanced solid tumor such as melanoma, head and neck, liver or kidney cancer. Sequenced material: CD4+ or CD8+ T cells sorted from blood, taken in a trial of the OX40 agonist ivuxolimab. V and J are TRBV11-3 and TRBJ2-1; possibly TRBD2 for D (6 bases). DNA of the CDR3: TGTGCCAGCAGCTTAGGCGGGACGAGCTCCTACAATGAGCAGTTCTTC. This codes for CASSLGGTSSYNEQFF.